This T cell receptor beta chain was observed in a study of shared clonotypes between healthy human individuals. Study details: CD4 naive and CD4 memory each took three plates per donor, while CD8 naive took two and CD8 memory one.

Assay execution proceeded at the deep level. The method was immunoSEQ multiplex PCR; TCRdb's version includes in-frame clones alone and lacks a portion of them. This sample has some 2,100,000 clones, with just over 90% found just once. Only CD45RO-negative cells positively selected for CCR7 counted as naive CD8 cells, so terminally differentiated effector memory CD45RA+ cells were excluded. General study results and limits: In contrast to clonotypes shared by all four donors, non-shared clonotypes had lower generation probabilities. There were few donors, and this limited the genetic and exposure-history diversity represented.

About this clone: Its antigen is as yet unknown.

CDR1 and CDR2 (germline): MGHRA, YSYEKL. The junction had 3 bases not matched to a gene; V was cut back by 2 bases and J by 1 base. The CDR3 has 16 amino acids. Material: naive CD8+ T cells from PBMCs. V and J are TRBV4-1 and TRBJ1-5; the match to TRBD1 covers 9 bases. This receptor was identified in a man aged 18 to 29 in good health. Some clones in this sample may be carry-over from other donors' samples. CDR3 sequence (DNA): TGCGCCAGCAGCCAAAGCGGGACAGGGAGCAATCAGCCCCAGCATTTT. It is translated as CASSQSGTGSNQPQHF.